Described below is a single T cell receptor (beta chain) sequence and its context. No antigen is known for it. The data belong to a study of T cell responses to AZD1222 COVID-19 vaccine. The study, taken as a whole, reports: Baseline testing showed seropositivity in only a handful of AZD1222 recipients. Spike-specific TCR breadth rose after two AZD1222 doses, and depth rose as well.

Only in-frame clones appear in the TCRdb table, and some are missing; sequencing was by immunoSEQ multiplex PCR. In the table there are about 94,000 clones, around 85% of which are singletons. The study pooled second doses at about 4 or about 12 weeks. Germline V gives CDR1 SNHLY, CDR2 FYNNEI. Between the trimmed V and J ends, which lost 4 bases and 3 bases, there was a span of 10 bases. The CDR3 is made up of 13 amino acids. The specimen was peripheral blood, collected 28 days after the second AZD1222 dose. The gene calls are TRBV2 and TRBJ2-7; no clear D gene. This receptor was taken from an adult who received the AZD1222 COVID-19 vaccine. The CDR3 reads CASSVIQYYEQYF. Written as DNA, the CDR3 is TGTGCCAGCAGTGTTATCCAGTACTACGAGCAGTACTTC.